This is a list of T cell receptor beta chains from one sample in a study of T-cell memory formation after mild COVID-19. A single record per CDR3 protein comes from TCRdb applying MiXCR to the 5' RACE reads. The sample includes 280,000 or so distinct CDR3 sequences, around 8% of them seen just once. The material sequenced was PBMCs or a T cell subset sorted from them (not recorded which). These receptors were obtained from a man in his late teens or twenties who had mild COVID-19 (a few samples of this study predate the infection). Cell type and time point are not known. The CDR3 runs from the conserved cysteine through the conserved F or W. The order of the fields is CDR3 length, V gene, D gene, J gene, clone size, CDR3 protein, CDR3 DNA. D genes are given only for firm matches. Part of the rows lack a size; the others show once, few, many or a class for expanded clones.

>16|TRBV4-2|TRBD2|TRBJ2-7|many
CASSPPRASGSYEQYF
TGTGCCAGCAGCCCTCCGCGGGCTAGCGGCTCCTACGAGCAGTACTTC
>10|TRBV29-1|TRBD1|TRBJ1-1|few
CSVGDREAFF
TGCAGCGTTGGGGACAGGGAAGCTTTCTTT
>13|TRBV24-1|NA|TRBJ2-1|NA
CATSDFLVREQFF
TGTGCCACCAGTGATTTTCTAGTCAGAGAGCAGTTCTTC
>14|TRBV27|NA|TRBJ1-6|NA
CASSRGTINSPLHF
TGTGCCAGCAGCCGCGGGACCATTAATTCACCCCTCCACTTT
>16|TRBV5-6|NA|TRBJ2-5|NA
CASSLRGGGRGETQYF
TGTGCCAGCAGCTTGCGGGGCGGGGGCCGGGGAGAGACCCAGTACTTC
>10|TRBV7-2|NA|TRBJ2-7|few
CASSLYEQYF
TGTGCCAGCAGCCTGTACGAGCAGTACTTC
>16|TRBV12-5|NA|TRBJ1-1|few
CASGFYLNQGDTEAFF
TGTGCTAGTGGTTTCTATTTAAACCAGGGTGACACTGAAGCTTTCTTT
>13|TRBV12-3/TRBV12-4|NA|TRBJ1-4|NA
CASSRQDAEKLFF
TGTGCCAGCAGTAGACAGGATGCGGAAAAACTGTTTTTT
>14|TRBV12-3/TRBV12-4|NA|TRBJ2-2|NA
CASSSGAATGELFF
TGTGCCAGCAGTTCTGGGGCAGCCACCGGGGAGCTGTTTTTT
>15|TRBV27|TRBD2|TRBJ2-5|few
CASSETSGDQETQYF
TGTGCCAGCAGTGAGACTAGCGGGGACCAAGAGACCCAGTACTTC
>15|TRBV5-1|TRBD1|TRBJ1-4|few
CASSHRDSYNEKLFF
TGCGCCAGCAGCCACCGGGACAGTTATAATGAAAAACTGTTTTTT
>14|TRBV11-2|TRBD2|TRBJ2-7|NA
CASSAGEAGDEQYF
TGTGCCAGCAGCGCGGGGGAGGCCGGGGACGAGCAGTACTTC
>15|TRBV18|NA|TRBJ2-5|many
CASSALGRTQETQYF
TGTGCCAGCTCGGCCTTGGGACGGACTCAAGAGACCCAGTACTTC
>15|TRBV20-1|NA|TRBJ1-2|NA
CSARPVTEYNYGYTF
TGCAGTGCTAGACCTGTAACAGAATATAACTATGGCTACACCTTC
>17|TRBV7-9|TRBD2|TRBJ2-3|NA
CASSLVDQRGDTDTQYF
TGTGCCAGCAGCTTAGTAGACCAGCGGGGGGACACAGATACGCAGTATTTT
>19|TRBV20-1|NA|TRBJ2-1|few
CSAHRGTYIDRGIFREQFF
TGCAGTGCTCATAGAGGGACATATATCGACCGAGGGATTTTTCGTGAGCAGTTCTTC
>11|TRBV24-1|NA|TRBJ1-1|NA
CATSLGTEAFF
TGTGCCACCAGTCTGGGCACTGAAGCTTTCTTT
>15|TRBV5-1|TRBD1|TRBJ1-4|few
CASSHGTGPNEKLFF
TGCGCCAGCAGCCACGGGACAGGGCCTAATGAAAAACTGTTTTTT
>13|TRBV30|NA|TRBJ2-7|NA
CAWRRLDSYEQYF
TGTGCCTGGAGGCGGTTAGACTCCTACGAGCAGTACTTC
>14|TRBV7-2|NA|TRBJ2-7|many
CASSRRLIEGEQYF
TGTGCCAGCAGCCGCCGACTCATTGAAGGCGAGCAGTACTTC
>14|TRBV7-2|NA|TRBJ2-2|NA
CASSLGGPGGELFF
TGTGCCAGCAGCTTAGGCGGGCCGGGCGGGGAGCTGTTTTTT
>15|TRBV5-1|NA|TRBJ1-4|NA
CASTQGLGLGEKLFF
TGCGCCAGCACACAGGGTCTCGGACTAGGGGAAAAACTGTTTTTT
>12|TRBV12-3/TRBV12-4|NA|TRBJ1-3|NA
CASSFSRNTIYF
TGTGCCAGCAGTTTTAGCAGAAACACCATATATTTT
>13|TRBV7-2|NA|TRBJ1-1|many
CASTFQGLTEAFF
TGTGCCAGCACCTTTCAGGGGCTGACTGAAGCTTTCTTT
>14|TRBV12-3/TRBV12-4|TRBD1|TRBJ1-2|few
CASSPTQGAGGYTF
TGTGCCAGCAGCCCAACCCAGGGGGCTGGTGGCTACACCTTC
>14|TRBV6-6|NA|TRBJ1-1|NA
CASSTDLAGTEAFF
TGTGCCAGCAGTACTGACTTGGCGGGCACTGAAGCTTTCTTT
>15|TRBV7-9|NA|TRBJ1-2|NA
CASSLGSAGEYGYTF
TGTGCCAGCAGCTTAGGTTCCGCGGGGGAATATGGCTACACCTTC
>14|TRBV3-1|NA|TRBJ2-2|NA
CASSRTEGTGELFF
TGTGCCAGCAGCCGGACTGAAGGCACCGGGGAGCTGTTTTTT
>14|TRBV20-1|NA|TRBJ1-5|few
CSARAGNSNQPQHF
TGCAGTGCTAGAGCGGGAAATAGCAATCAGCCCCAGCATTTT